A selection of T cell receptor beta chains follows, all from one sample in a study of T cells in tuberculosis. Data came from immunoSEQ multiplex PCR; TCRdb stores just in-frame clones and leaves some out. Of around 30,000 clones in the sample, just over 90% are singletons; the top ten hold over 4.5%. Sequencing was performed on PBMCs. These receptors came from a donor between 10 and 29 years old with latent tuberculosis or without tuberculosis infection. CDR3s include the opening cysteine and the closing phenylalanine or tryptophan. The D gene is left open where the match is weak. Some rows mark clone size as missing; the rest say once, few, many or name a class of expanded clone.

v_gene	len	abundance	j_gene	d_gene	CDR3nt	CDR3aa
TRBV5-1	14	.	TRBJ1-1	TRBD1	TGCGCCAGCAGCTGGGGACAGGAGAACACTGAAGCTTTCTTT	CASSWGQENTEAFF
TRBV18	14	.	TRBJ1-1	TRBD1	TGTGCCAGCTCACAGGGGGCGCGGGGCACTGAAGCTTTCTTT	CASSQGARGTEAFF
TRBV18	17	.	TRBJ2-7	TRBD2	TGTGCCAGCTCACCCACTAACGTGTATACTAGCGGTGTCGAGCAGTACTTC	CASSPTNVYTSGVEQYF
TRBV19	13	.	TRBJ2-2	TRBD1	TGTGCCAGTAACCAGGGGGACACCGGGGAGCTGTTTTTT	CASNQGDTGELFF
TRBV5-4	14	.	TRBJ1-2	.	TGTGCCAGCAGCTCACTGACAGCCAACTATGGCTACACCTTC	CASSSLTANYGYTF
TRBV4-1	15	.	TRBJ2-7	.	TGCGCCAGCAGCCAAGTTCTCGGGGGACCTTACGAGCAGTACTTC	CASSQVLGGPYEQYF
TRBV5-1	12	.	TRBJ1-2	.	TGCGCCAGCGCAGATAGCACCTATGGCTACACCTTC	CASADSTYGYTF
TRBV10-3	14	once	TRBJ1-1	.	TGTGCCATCAGTGAGTTAGCAGGGGACACTGAAGCTTTCTTT	CAISELAGDTEAFF
TRBV18	14	.	TRBJ2-7	.	TGTGCCAGCTCACCACCCGGACGAGGGAACGAGCAGTACTTC	CASSPPGRGNEQYF
TRBV19	15	.	TRBJ2-1	.	TGTGCCAGTAGTATAGAAGCGGTCTCCTACAATGAGCAGTTCTTC	CASSIEAVSYNEQFF
TRBV28	13	.	TRBJ2-7	.	TGTGCCAGCAGTTTATCAGCGGACTACGAGCAGTACTTC	CASSLSADYEQYF
TRBV19	11	.	TRBJ2-3	TRBD2	TGTGCCAGTAGTATCGGGACTAGCCGACTTTTT	CASSIGTSRLF
TRBV9	15	once	TRBJ2-3	.	TGTGCCAGCAGTCATCAGCGGACAGACACAGATATGCAGTATTTT	CASSHQRTDTDMQYF
TRBV6-5	14	.	TRBJ1-4	.	TGTGCCAGCAGTTACGGTACAGTAGGAGAAAAACTGTTTTTT	CASSYGTVGEKLFF
TRBV18	15	.	TRBJ2-7	.	TGTGCCAGCTCACCCCGTGGCGGAGATTTATACGAGCAGTACTTC	CASSPRGGDLYEQYF
TRBV6-4	15	once	TRBJ2-1	TRBD2	TGTGCCAGCGGGACTAGCGGGGGGGCCTACAATGAGCAGTTCTTC	CASGTSGGAYNEQFF
TRBV4-1	13	.	TRBJ2-5	.	TGCGCCAGCAGCCAAACCTTCCGGGAGACCCAGTACTTC	CASSQTFRETQYF
TRBV12-2	11	.	TRBJ1-3	.	TGTGCAAGTCGCCATGGAAACACCATATATTTT	CASRHGNTIYF
TRBV27	15	.	TRBJ2-3	.	TGTGCCAGCAGAACTGTGAGGGCCCCCACAGATACGCAGTATTTT	CASRTVRAPTDTQYF
TRBV28	16	few	TRBJ1-5	TRBD1	TGTGCCAGCAGGACGACAGGGGGCGAATCGGATCAGCCCCAGCATTTT	CASRTTGGESDQPQHF
TRBV5-1	14	.	TRBJ1-5	.	TGCGCCAGCAGTATCGACAGCCCTAATCAGCCCCAGCATTTT	CASSIDSPNQPQHF
TRBV9	15	.	TRBJ2-1	.	TGTGCCAGCAGCGTGGGTAGCGGAACCTACAATGAGCAGTTCTTC	CASSVGSGTYNEQFF
TRBV4-2	16	.	TRBJ2-2	TRBD2	TGTGCCAGCAGCCAAGATGTTGCGGGAGAGACCGGGGAGCTGTTTTTT	CASSQDVAGETGELFF
TRBV25-1	13	.	TRBJ2-7	TRBD2	TGTGCCAGCAGTGGGCAGCGGGGTCGGGAGCAGTACTTC	CASSGQRGREQYF
TRBV2	14	.	TRBJ2-5	TRBD2	TGTGCCAGCAGTGAAATAGCTAGCGGGCAGACCCAGTACTTC	CASSEIASGQTQYF
TRBV6-1	15	.	TRBJ2-3	TRBD2	TGTGCCAGCAGTGACATAGCGGGGTACACAGATACGCAGTATTTT	CASSDIAGYTDTQYF
TRBV6-4	16	.	TRBJ1-5	TRBD1	TGTGCCATCACCCCATCCGGGACAGGGGAAAATCAGCCCCAGCATTTT	CAITPSGTGENQPQHF
TRBV30	15	.	TRBJ2-2	.	TGTGCCTGGAGTGTACGGGTTACGAACACCGGGGAGCTGTTTTTT	CAWSVRVTNTGELFF
TRBV15	18	.	TRBJ2-1	TRBD2	TGTGCCACCAGCGATTCCGGGACTAGCGGGGCACAGTACAATGAGCAGTTCTTC	CATSDSGTSGAQYNEQFF
TRBV29-1	12	.	TRBJ2-5	.	TGCAGCGTTGACCCCAACCAAGAGACCCAGTACTTC	CSVDPNQETQYF
TRBV19	13	.	TRBJ2-3	.	TGTGCCACCTCAGGGACTTACACAGATACGCAGTATTTT	CATSGTYTDTQYF
TRBV25-1	15	.	TRBJ1-2	.	TGTGCCAGCAGTGTAACCGGGAGCGGTATCGATGGCTACACCTTC	CASSVTGSGIDGYTF
TRBV5-1	13	.	TRBJ2-7	TRBD2	TGCGCCAGCAGCTTGGGAGGCGGGGGCGAGCAGTACTTC	CASSLGGGGEQYF
TRBV4-2	14	.	TRBJ1-2	.	TGTGCCAGCAGCCAAGCCGGGAGGGGCGATGGCTACACCTTC	CASSQAGRGDGYTF
TRBV5-1	17	.	TRBJ2-4	.	TGCGCCAGCAGCCCGGGTGTGACTGTTCTAGCCAAAAACATTCAGTACTTC	CASSPGVTVLAKNIQYF
TRBV10-1	15	.	TRBJ2-1	.	TGCGCCAGCAGCCCGTTCCGGAGAGGGAACAATGAGCAGTTCTTC	CASSPFRRGNNEQFF
TRBV29-1	12	.	TRBJ2-5	.	TGCAGCGTTCTCCGGGGCCAAGAGACCCAGTACTTC	CSVLRGQETQYF
TRBV28	14	.	TRBJ1-1	.	TGTGCCAGCACCCAGCTTCCAGGGTGGCCTGAAGCTTTCTTT	CASTQLPGWPEAFF
TRBV6-6	15	.	TRBJ1-1	.	TGTGCCAGCAGTTATGGTGGTGGTCAGCGAGATGAAGCTTTCTTT	CASSYGGGQRDEAFF
TRBV5-1	14	once	TRBJ2-3	.	TGCGCCAGCAGCTCACAGATTAGCACAGATACGCAGTATTTT	CASSSQISTDTQYF
TRBV23-1	15	once	TRBJ2-3	.	TGCGCCAGCAGTCCCCTACAGAGATGCACAGATACGCAGTATTTT	CASSPLQRCTDTQYF
TRBV2	11	.	TRBJ1-6	.	TGTGCCAGCAGTGCCCCCTCGCCCCTCCACTTT	CASSAPSPLHF
TRBV7-2	18	.	TRBJ2-7	TRBD2	TGTGCCAGCAGCTTAAAGGTGCAGGGCCTAGCGGGAGCCTACGAGCAGTACTTC	CASSLKVQGLAGAYEQYF
TRBV25-1	12	few	TRBJ2-1	TRBD2	TGTGCCAGCAGTTTTCAGCGGGGGGGCCAGTTCTTC	CASSFQRGGQFF
TRBV7-2	15	.	TRBJ1-5	TRBD1	TGTGCCAGCAGTCCGGACAGGGGTCCGGGTCAGCCCCAGCATTTT	CASSPDRGPGQPQHF
TRBV19	13	.	TRBJ1-2	.	TGTGCCAGTAGTCCTCAGGGGTGGAATGGCTACACCTTC	CASSPQGWNGYTF
TRBV4-2	15	.	TRBJ2-7	.	TGTGCCAGCAGCCAAGATAGCGACTTCTACTACGAGCAGTACTTC	CASSQDSDFYYEQYF
TRBV6-5	14	.	TRBJ2-5	.	TGTGCCAGCCGCGGGGCTTTGGGACAAGAGACCCAGTACTTC	CASRGALGQETQYF
TRBV15	15	.	TRBJ1-2	.	TGTGCCACCAGCCTAGATAAGACAGGCCCCTATGGCTACACCTTC	CATSLDKTGPYGYTF